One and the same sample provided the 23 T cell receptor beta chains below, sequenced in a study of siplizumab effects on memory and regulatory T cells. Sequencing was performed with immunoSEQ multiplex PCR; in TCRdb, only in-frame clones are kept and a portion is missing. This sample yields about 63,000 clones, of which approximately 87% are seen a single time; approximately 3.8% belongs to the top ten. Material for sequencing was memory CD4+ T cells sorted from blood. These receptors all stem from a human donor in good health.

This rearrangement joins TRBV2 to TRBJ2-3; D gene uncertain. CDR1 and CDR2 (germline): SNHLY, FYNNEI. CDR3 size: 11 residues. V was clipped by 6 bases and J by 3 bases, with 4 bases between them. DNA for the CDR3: TGTGCCAGCAGGCTAACAGATACGCAGTATTTT. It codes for CASRLTDTQYF.

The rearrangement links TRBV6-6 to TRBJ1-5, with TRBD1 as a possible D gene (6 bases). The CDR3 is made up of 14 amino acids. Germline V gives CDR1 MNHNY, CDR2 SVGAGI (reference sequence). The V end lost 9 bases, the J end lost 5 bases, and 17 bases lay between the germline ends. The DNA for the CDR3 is TGTGCCAGTGGATGGGGGGCCGGGGATCAGCCCCAGCATTTT. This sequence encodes CASGWGAGDQPQHF.

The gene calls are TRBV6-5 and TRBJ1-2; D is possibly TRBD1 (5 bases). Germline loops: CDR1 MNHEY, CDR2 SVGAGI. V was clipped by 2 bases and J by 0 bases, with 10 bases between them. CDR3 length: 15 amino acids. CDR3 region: CASSYGGAANYGYTF. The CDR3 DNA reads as TGTGCCAGCAGTTACGGCGGGGCCGCTAACTATGGCTACACCTTC.

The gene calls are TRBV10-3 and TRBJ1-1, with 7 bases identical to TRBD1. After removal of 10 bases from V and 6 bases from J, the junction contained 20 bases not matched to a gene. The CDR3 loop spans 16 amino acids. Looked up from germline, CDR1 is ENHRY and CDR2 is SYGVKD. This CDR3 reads CATKTRTGEGKAEAFF. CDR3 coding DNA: TGTGCCACCAAAACAAGAACAGGGGAGGGGAAGGCTGAAGCTTTCTTT.

The DNA of the CDR3 is TGCGCCAGCAGCGTCGGGTGGGCCACTGAAGCTTTCTTT. Encoded protein: CASSVGWATEAFF. The gene calls are TRBV5-1 and TRBJ1-1; D gene ambiguous. The V gene's germline CDR1 is SGHRS and CDR2 YFSETQ. The CDR3 is 13 amino acids. The V and J ends lost 4 bases and 4 bases respectively, with 11 bases between them.

The CDR3 sequence is CASSLDAGTGNTIYF. CDR3 nucleotide sequence: TGTGCCAGCAGCTTGGATGCGGGTACTGGAAACACCATATATTTT. This chain uses TRBV5-4 with TRBJ1-3; D not certain. Per germline, CDR1 SGHNT and CDR2 YYREEE (reference sequence). Trimming left V 0 bases short and J 2 bases short, with 9 bases between. This CDR3 contains 15 residues.

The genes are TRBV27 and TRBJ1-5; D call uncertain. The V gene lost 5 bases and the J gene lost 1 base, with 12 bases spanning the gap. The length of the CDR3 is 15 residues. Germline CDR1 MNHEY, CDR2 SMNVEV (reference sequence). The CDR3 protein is CASSPRPESNQPQHF. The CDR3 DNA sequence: TGTGCCAGCAGTCCCAGACCCGAAAGCAATCAGCCCCAGCATTTT.

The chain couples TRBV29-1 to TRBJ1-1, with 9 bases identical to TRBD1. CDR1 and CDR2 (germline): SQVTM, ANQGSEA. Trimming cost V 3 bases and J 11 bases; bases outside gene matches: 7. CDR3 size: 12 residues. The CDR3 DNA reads TGCAGCGTTGATTTGGACAGGGGACGCGCTTTCTTT. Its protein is CSVDLDRGRAFF.

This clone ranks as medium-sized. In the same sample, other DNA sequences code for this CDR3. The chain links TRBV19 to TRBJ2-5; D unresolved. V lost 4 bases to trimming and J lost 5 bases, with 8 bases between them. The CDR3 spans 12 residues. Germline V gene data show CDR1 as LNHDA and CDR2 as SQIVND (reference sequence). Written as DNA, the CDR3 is TGTGCCAGTAGTACCGCTCGGGAGACCCAGTACTTC. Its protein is CASSTARETQYF.

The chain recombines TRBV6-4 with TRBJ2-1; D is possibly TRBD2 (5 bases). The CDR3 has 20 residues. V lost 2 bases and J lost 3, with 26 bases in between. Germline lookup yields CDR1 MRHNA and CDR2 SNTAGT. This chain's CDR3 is CASSDGYGIRFWAGYNEQFF. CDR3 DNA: TGTGCCAGCAGTGACGGTTATGGTATACGTTTTTGGGCGGGCTACAATGAGCAGTTCTTC.

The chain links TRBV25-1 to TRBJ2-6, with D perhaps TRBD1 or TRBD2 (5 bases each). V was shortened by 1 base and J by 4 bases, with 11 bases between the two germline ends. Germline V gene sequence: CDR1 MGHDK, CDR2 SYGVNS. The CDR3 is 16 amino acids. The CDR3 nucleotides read TGTGCCAGCAGTGAATCGGGACGAGGGGGGGCCAACGTCCTGACTTTC. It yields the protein CASSESGRGGANVLTF.

The CDR3 sequence: CASSQQIEGGLWSGYTF. The CDR3, as DNA: TGCGCCAGCAGCCAGCAGATCGAGGGGGGTTTGTGGTCGGGCTACACCTTC. The chain uses TRBV4-1 and TRBJ1-2; D is perhaps TRBD1 (6 bases). This CDR3 comprises 17 residues. Trimming removed 3 bases from V and 8 bases from J, with 25 bases in between. Germline V lookup: CDR1 MGHRA, CDR2 YSYEKL.

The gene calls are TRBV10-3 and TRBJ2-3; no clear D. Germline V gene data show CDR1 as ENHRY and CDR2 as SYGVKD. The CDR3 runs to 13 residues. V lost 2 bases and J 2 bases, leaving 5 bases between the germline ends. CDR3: CAISEVSTDTQYF. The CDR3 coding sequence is TGTGCCATCAGTGAGGTCTCCACAGATACGCAGTATTTT.

CDR3 protein: CAVLRQGRNTEAFF. DNA of the CDR3: TGTGCCGTACTTAGACAGGGGAGGAATACTGAAGCTTTCTTT. V and J are TRBV14 and TRBJ1-1, with 8 positions matching TRBD1. This CDR3 comprises 14 residues. Germline values: CDR1 SGHDN, CDR2 FVKESK. The J segment lost 5 bases and the V segment lost 11 bases, leaving 13 bases of the junction unmatched.

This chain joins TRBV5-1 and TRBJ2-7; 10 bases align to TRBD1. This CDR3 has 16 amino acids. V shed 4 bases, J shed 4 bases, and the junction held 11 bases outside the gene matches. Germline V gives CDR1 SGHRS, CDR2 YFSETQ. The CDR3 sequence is CASSRGQGFLAYEQYF. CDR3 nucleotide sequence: TGCGCCAGCAGCAGGGGACAGGGGTTCCTGGCTTACGAGCAGTACTTC.

CDR3 bases: TGTGCCAGCAGTGATGGGACTAGCGGGAGATCCGGGGAGCTGTTTTTT. It is translated as CASSDGTSGRSGELFF. The chain carries TRBV6-1 and TRBJ2-2; 14 nucleotides match TRBD2. The CDR3 contains 16 residues. The V gene's germline CDR1 is MNHNS and CDR2 SASEGT. The V gene end was trimmed by 3 bases and the J gene end by 6 bases; junction bases not matched to a gene: 3.

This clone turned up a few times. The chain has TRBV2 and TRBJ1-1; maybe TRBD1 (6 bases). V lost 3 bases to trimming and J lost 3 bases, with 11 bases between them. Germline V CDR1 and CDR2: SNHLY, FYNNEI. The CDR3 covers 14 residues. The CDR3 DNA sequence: TGTGCCAGCAGTGAGCCAGGGGCAGACACTGAAGCTTTCTTT. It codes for CASSEPGADTEAFF.

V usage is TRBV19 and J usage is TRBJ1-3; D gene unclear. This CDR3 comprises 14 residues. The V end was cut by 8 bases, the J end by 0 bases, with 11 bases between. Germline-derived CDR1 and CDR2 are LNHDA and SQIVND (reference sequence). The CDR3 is CASRRIGSGNTIYF. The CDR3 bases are TGTGCCAGTCGCCGAATAGGCTCTGGAAACACCATATATTTT. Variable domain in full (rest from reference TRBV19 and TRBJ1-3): DGGITQSPKYLFRKEGQNVTLSCEQNLNHDAMYWYRQDPGQGLRLIYYSQIVNDFQKGDIAEGYSVSREKKESFPLTVTSAQKNPTAFYLCASRRIGSGNTIYFGEGSWLTVV.

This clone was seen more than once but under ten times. The CDR3: CASSLRLAGGPMNEQFF. In DNA, the CDR3 is TGTGCCAGCAGCTTACGTCTAGCGGGGGGGCCCATGAATGAGCAGTTCTTC. J is TRBJ2-1 and V is TRBV7-9; 12 bases align to TRBD2. This CDR3 spans 17 amino acids. Germline CDR1 SEHNR, CDR2 FQNEAQ (reference sequence). The trim removed 2 bases at V and 7 bases at J, leaving 9 bases unmatched.

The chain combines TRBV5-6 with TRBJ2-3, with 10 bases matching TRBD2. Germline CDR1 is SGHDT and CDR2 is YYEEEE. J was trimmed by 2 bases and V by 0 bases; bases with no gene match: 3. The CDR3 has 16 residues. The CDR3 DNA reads TGTGCCAGCAGCTTGGTCACTAGCGGGGCCACAGATACGCAGTATTTT. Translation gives CASSLVTSGATDTQYF.

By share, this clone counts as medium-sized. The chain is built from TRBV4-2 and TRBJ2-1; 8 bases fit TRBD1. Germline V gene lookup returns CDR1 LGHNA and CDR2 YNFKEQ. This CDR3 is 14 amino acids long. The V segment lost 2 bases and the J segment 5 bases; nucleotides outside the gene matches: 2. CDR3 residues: CASSQPQGDNEQFF. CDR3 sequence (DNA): TGTGCCAGCAGCCAACCACAGGGGGACAATGAGCAGTTCTTC.

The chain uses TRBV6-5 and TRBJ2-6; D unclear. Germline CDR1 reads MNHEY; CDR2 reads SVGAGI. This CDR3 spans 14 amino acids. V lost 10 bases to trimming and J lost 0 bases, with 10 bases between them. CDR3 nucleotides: TGTGCCACCGCGGAGAGCTCTGGGGCCAACGTCCTGACTTTC. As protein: CATAESSGANVLTF.

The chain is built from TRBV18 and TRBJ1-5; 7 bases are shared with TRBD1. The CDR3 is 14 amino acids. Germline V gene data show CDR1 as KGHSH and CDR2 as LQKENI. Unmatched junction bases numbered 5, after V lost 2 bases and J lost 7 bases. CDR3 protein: CASSPGGGRQPQHF. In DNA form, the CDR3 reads TGTGCCAGCTCACCAGGAGGGGGCCGGCAGCCCCAGCATTTT. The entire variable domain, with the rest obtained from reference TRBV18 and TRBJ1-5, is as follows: NAGVMQNPRHLVRRRGQEARLRCSPMKGHSHVYWYRQLPEEGLKFMVYLQKENIIDESGMPKERFSAEFPKEGPSILRIQQVVRGDSAAYFCASSPGGGRQPQHFGDGTRLSIL.